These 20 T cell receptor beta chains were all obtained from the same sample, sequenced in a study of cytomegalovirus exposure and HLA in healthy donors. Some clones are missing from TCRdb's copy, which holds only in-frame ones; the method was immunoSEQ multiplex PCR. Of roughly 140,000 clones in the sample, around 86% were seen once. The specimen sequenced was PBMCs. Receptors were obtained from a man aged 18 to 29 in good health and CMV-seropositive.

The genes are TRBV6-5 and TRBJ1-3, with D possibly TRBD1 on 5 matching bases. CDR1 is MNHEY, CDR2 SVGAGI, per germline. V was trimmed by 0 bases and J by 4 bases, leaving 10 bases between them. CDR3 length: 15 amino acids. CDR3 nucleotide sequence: TGTGCCAGCAGTTACTCGTTACAGGCCGGAAACACCATATATTTT. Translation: CASSYSLQAGNTIYF.

The CDR3 reads CASKGGVKLFF. CDR3 coding DNA: TGCGCCAGCAAGGGCGGGGTGAAACTGTTTTTT. This chain links TRBV4-1 with TRBJ1-4; D remains unclear. V shed 7 bases and J shed 11 bases, with 11 bases lying between them. This CDR3 comprises 11 residues. Germline CDR1 and CDR2: MGHRA and YSYEKL.

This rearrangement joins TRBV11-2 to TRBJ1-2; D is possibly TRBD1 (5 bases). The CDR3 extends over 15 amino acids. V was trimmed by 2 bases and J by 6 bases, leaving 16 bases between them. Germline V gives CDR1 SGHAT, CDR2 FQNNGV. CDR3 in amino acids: CASSLFSGGIDGYTF. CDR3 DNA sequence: TGTGCCAGCAGCTTATTTAGCGGGGGGATCGATGGCTACACCTTC.

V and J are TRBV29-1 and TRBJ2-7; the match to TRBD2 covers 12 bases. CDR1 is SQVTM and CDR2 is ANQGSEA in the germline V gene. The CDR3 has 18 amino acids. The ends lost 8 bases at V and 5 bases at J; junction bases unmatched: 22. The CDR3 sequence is CSTPQGLAGGRTLHEQYF. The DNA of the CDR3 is TGCAGCACACCACAGGGGCTAGCGGGGGGGCGAACCCTCCACGAGCAGTACTTC.

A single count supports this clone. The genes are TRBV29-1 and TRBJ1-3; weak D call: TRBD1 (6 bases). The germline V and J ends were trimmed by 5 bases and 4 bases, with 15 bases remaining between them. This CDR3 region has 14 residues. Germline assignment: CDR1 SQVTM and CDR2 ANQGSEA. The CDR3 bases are TGCAGCGTTATGGACAGTGTCATCGGAAACACCATATATTTT. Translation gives CSVMDSVIGNTIYF.

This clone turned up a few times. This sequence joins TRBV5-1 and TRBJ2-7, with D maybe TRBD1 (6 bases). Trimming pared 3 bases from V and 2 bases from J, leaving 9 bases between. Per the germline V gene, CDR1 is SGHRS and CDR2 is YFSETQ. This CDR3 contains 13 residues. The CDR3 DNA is TGCGCCAGCAGCTCCGGGGACACCTACGAGCAGTACTTC. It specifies CASSSGDTYEQYF.

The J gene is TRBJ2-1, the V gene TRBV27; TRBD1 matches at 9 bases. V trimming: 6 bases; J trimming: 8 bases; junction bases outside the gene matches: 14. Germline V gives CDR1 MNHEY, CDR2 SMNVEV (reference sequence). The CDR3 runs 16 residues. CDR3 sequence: CASRNPIGTGSHEQFF. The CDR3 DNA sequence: TGTGCCAGCAGGAACCCCATCGGGACAGGGTCCCATGAGCAGTTCTTC.

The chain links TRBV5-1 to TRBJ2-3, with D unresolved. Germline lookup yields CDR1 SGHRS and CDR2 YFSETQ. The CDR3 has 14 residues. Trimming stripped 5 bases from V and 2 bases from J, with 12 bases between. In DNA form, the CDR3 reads TGCGCCAGCAGGCCATACGGAGTCACAGATACGCAGTATTTT. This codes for CASRPYGVTDTQYF. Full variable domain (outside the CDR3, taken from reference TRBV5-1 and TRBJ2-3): KAGVTQTPRYLIKTRGQQVTLSCSPISGHRSVSWYQQTPGQGLQFLFEYFSETQRNKGNFPGRFSGRQFSNSRSEMNVSTLELGDSALYLCASRPYGVTDTQYFGPGTRLTVL.

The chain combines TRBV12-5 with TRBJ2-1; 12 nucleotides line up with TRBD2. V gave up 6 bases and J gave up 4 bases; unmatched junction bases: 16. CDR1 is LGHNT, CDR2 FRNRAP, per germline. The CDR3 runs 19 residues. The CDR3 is CASGIQSLGTSGLYNEQFF. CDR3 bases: TGTGCTAGTGGCATTCAGTCTCTAGGGACTAGCGGGTTGTACAATGAGCAGTTCTTC.

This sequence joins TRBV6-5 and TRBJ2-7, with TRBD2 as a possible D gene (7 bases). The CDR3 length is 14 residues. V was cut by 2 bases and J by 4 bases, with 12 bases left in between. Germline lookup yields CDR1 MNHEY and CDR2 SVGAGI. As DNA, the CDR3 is TGTGCCAGCAGTTACACCCGGGGGGCGTACGAGCAGTACTTC. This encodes CASSYTRGAYEQYF.

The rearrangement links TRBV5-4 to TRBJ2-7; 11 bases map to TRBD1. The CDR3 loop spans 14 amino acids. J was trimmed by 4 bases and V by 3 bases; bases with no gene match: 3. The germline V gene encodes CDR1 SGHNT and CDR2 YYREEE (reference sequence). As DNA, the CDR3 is TGTGCCAGCAGCTCGGGGGACAGGGGGTACGAGCAGTACTTC. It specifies CASSSGDRGYEQYF. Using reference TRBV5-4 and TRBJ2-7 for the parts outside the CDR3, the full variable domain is ETGVTQSPTHLIKTRGQQVTLRCSSQSGHNTVSWYQQALGQGPQFIFQYYREEENGRGNFPPRFSGLQFPNYSSELNVNALELDDSALYLCASSSGDRGYEQYFGPGTRLTVT.

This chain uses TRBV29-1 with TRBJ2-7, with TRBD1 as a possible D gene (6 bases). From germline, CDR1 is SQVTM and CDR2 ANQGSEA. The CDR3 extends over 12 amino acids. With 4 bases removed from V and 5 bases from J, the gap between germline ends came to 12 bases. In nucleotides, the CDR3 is TGCAGCGTTGTGGGGGCCGGGCACGAGCAGTACTTC. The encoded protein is CSVVGAGHEQYF.

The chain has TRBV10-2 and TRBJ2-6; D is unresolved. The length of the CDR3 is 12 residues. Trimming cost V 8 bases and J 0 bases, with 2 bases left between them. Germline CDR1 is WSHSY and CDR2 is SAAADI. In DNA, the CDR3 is TGCGCCAGCCTCTCTGGGGCCAACGTCCTGACTTTC. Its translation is CASLSGANVLTF.

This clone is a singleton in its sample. The CDR3 protein is CASSLWRLPNTGELFF. CDR3 DNA sequence: TGTGCCAGCAGCTTATGGAGACTCCCGAACACCGGGGAGCTGTTTTTT. The chain joins TRBV7-8 to TRBJ2-2; no reliable D call. The CDR3 runs to 16 residues. Trimming cost V 2 bases and J 0 bases, with 10 bases left between them. CDR1 is SGHVS and CDR2 is FQNEAQ in the germline V gene. Full variable domain (remainder filled in from reference TRBV7-8 and TRBJ2-2): GAGVSQSPRYKVAKRGQDVALRCDPISGHVSLFWYQQALGQGPEFLTYFQNEAQLDKSGLPSDRFFAERPEGSVSTLKIQRTQQEDSAVYLCASSLWRLPNTGELFFGEGSRLTVL.

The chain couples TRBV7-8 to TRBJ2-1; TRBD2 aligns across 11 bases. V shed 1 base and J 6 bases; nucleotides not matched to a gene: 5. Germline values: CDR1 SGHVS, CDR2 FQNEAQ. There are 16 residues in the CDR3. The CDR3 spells CASSLGGLAEVNEQFF. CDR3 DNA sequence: TGTGCCAGCAGCTTAGGGGGACTAGCGGAGGTCAATGAGCAGTTCTTC. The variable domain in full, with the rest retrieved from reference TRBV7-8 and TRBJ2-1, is GAGVSQSPRYKVAKRGQDVALRCDPISGHVSLFWYQQALGQGPEFLTYFQNEAQLDKSGLPSDRFFAERPEGSVSTLKIQRTQQEDSAVYLCASSLGGLAEVNEQFFGPGTRLTVL.

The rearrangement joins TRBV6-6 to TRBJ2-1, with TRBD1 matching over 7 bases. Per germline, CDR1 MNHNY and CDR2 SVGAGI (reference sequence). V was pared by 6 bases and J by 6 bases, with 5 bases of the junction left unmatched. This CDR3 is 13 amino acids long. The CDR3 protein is CASRTGSGNEQFF. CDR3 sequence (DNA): TGTGCCAGCAGGACAGGGTCGGGCAATGAGCAGTTCTTC.

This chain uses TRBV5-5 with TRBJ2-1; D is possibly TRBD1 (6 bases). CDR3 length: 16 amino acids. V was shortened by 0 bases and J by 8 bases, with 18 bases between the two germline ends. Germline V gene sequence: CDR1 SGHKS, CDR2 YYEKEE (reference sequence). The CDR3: CASSLETYRVADEQFF. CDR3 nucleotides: TGTGCCAGCAGCTTGGAAACCTACAGGGTCGCGGATGAGCAGTTCTTC.

The CDR3 nucleotides are TGTGCCAGCAGCCAGGCCTTATTAACTGAAGCTTTCTTT. Protein product: CASSQALLTEAFF. V is TRBV11-2 and J is TRBJ1-1; no definite D call. V gave up 5 bases and J gave up 5 bases, with 12 bases separating them. This CDR3 contains 13 residues. Germline-derived CDR1 and CDR2 are SGHAT and FQNNGV.

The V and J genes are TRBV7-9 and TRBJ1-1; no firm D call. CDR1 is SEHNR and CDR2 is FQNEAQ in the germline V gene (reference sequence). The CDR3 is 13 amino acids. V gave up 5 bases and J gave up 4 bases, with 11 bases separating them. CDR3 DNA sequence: TGTGCCAGCAGCCGGACTGGCGTCACTGAAGCTTTCTTT. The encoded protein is CASSRTGVTEAFF.

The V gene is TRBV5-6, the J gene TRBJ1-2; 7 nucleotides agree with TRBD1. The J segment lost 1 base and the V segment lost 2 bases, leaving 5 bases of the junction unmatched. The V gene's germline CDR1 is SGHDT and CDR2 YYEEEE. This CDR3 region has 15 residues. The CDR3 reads CASSFGDSRNYGYTF. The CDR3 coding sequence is TGTGCCAGCAGCTTTGGGGACAGTCGTAACTATGGCTACACCTTC.